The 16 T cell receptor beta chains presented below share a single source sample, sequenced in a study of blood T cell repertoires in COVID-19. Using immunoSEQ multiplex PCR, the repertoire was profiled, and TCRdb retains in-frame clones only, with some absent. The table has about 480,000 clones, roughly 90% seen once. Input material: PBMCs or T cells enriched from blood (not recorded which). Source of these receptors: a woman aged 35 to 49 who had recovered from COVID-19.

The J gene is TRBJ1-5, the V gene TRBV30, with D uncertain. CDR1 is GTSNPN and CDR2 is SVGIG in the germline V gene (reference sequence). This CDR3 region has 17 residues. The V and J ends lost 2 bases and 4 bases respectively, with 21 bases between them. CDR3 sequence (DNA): TGTGCCTGGAGTCCACATGGCGTAACAGTACAAAATCAGCCCCAGCATTTT. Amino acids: CAWSPHGVTVQNQPQHF.

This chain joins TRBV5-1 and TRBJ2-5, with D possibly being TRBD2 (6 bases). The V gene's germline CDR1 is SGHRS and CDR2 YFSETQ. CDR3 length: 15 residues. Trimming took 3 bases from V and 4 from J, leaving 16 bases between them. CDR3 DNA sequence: TGCGCCAGCAGCTCCCTTAGCGGTTCTGGAGAGACCCAGTACTTC. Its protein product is CASSSLSGSGETQYF.

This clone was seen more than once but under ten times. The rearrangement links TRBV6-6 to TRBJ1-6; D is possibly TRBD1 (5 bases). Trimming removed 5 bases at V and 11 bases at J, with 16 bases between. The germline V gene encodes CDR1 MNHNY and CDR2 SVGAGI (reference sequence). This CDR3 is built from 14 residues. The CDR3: CASSPVRDRAPLHF. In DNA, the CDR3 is TGTGCCAGCAGTCCCGTCAGGGATAGAGCACCCCTCCACTTT.

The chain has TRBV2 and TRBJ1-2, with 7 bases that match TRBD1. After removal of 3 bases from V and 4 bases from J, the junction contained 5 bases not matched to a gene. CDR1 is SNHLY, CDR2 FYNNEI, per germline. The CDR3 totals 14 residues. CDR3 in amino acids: CASSDTGVSYGYTF. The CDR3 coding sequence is TGTGCCAGCAGTGACACAGGGGTTTCCTATGGCTACACCTTC. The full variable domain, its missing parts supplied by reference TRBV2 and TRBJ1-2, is EPEVTQTPSHQVTQMGQEVILRCVPISNHLYFYWYRQILGQKVEFLVSFYNNEISEKSEIFDDQFSVERPDGSNFTLKIRSTKLEDSAMYFCASSDTGVSYGYTFGSGTRLTVV.

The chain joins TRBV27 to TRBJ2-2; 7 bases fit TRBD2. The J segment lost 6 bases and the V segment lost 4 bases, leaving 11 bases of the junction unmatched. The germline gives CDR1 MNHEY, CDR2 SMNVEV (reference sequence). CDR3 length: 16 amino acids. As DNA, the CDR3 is TGTGCCAGCAGTTCCTCGGCGGGAGAATGGCCCGGGGAGCTGTTTTTT. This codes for CASSSSAGEWPGELFF.

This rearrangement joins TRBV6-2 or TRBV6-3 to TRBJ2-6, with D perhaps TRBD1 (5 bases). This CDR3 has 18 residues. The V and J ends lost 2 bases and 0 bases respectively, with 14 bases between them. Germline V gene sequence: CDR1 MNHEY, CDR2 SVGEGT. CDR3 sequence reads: CASSYLTERYSGANVLTF. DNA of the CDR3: TGTGCCAGCAGTTACCTGACAGAGAGATACTCTGGGGCCAACGTCCTGACTTTC.

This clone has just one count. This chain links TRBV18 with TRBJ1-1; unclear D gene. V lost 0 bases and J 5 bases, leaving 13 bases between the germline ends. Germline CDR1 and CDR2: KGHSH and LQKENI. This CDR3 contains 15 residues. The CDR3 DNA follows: TGTGCCAGCTCACCACCGGGAGGAAGATGGACTGAAGCTTTCTTT. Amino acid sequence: CASSPPGGRWTEAFF.

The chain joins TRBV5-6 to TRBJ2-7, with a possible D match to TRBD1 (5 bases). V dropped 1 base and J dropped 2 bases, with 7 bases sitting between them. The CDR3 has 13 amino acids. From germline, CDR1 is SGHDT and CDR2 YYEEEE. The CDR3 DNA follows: TGTGCCAGCAGCTTGAGGGGTCCCTACGAGCAGTACTTC. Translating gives CASSLRGPYEQYF.

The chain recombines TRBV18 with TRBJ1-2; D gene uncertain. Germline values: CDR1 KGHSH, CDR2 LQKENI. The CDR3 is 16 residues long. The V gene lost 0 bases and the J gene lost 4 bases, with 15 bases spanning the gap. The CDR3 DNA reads TGTGCCAGCTCACCACCGACCCGCGGATTTGGCTATGGCTACACCTTC. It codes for CASSPPTRGFGYGYTF. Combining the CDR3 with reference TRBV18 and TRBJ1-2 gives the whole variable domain NAGVMQNPRHLVRRRGQEARLRCSPMKGHSHVYWYRQLPEEGLKFMVYLQKENIIDESGMPKERFSAEFPKEGPSILRIQQVVRGDSAAYFCASSPPTRGFGYGYTFGSGTRLTVV.

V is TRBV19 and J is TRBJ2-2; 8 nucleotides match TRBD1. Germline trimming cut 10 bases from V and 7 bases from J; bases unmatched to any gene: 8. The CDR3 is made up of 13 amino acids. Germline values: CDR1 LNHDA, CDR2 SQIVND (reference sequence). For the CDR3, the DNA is TGTGCCACTGTCAGGGGGCAGGGCGGGGAGCTGTTTTTT. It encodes CATVRGQGGELFF.

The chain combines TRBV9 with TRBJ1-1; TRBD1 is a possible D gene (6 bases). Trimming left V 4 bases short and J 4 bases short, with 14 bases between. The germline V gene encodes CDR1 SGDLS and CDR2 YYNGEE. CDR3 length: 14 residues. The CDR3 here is CASSPKVTGTEAFF. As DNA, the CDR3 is TGTGCCAGCAGCCCCAAGGTGACAGGCACTGAAGCTTTCTTT.

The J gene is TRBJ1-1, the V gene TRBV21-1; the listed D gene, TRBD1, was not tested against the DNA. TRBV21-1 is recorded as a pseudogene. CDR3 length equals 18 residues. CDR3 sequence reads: CASSKAAGQISMNTEAFF. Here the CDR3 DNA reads TGTGCCAGCAGCAAAGCAGCCGGACAGATTTCAATGAACACTGAAGCTTTCTTT.

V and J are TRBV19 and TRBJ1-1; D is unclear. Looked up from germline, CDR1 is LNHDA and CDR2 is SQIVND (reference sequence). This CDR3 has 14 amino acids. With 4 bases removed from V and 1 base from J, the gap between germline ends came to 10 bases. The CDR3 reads CASSRLSGNTEAFF. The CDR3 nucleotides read TGTGCCAGTAGTAGGTTATCGGGGAACACTGAAGCTTTCTTT.

The CDR3 DNA follows: TGTGCCAGCAGTTTAACAGGGTGGGTCTACGAGCAGTACTTC. Protein: CASSLTGWVYEQYF. The rearrangement uses TRBV6-2 or TRBV6-3 and TRBJ2-7, with D tentatively TRBD1 (6 bases). This CDR3 is built from 14 residues. Germline CDR1 and CDR2: MNHEY and SVGEGT. Trimming left V 4 bases short and J 3 bases short, with 13 bases between.

DNA for the CDR3: TGTGCCAGCAGCCAAAGCTTGGGACTGGCTGAGCAGTTCTTC. The encoded protein is CASSQSLGLAEQFF. The rearrangement joins TRBV3-1 (or the pseudogene TRBV3-2) to TRBJ2-1, with D possibly being TRBD2 (6 bases). The CDR3 spans 14 residues. Germline CDR1 reads LGHDT; CDR2 reads YNNKEL (reference sequence). Trimming cost V 2 bases and J 9 bases, with 14 bases left between them.

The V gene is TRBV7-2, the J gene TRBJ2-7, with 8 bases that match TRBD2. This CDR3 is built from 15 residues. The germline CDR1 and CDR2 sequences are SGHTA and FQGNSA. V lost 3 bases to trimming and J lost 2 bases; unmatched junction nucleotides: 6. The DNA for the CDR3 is TGTGCCAGCAGCTTCACGGGAGGGCGCGCCTACGAGCAGTACTTC. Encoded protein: CASSFTGGRAYEQYF. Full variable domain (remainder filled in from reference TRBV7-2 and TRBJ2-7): GAGVSQSPSNKVTEKGKDVELRCDPISGHTALYWYRQSLGQGLEFLIYFQGNSAPDKSGLPSDRFSAERTGGSVSTLTIQRTQQEDSAVYLCASSFTGGRAYEQYFGPGTRLTVT.